This TCR beta chain emerged from a study of molecular identifiers for immune sequencing clone quantification. Turning to the study itself: In replicates, the authors split RNA from approximately 20,000 or 100,000 naive CD8 cells five ways and sequenced four. General study findings and limits: Detecting spiked Jurkat TCR RNA from one cell among about 910,000 naive cells was reportedly possible. Over 97% of effector molecules, yet under 1% of naive-cell molecules, were held by clones above 20 RNA copies.

Note on this clonotype: Its antigen remains unidentified.

Using its own MiXCR run on the PCR reads, TCRdb lists one record per CDR3 protein. The sample includes around 65,000 distinct CDR3 sequences, 18% of them seen just once. The clonotype originates from a human donor in good health. Some libraries in this study had Jurkat cell RNA spiked in. Sequencing was done on a sample of naive CD8+ T cells from blood, with Jurkat cell RNA spiked in. The subset denotes: FACS-sorted CD8+CD4-CCR7+CD45RA+ naive T cells.

In DNA form, the CDR3 reads TGCGCCAGCACCTCCTTAGGGTGGAGAGAAACTGAAGCTTTCTTT. It translates to CASTSLGWRETEAFF. This chain links TRBV4-1 with TRBJ1-1, with D unresolved. V shed 7 bases and J shed 5 bases, with 20 bases lying between them. Germline loops: CDR1 MGHRA, CDR2 YSYEKL. The CDR3 consists of 15 residues.